The entry below gives a single T cell receptor (beta chain) sequence along with its context. CD45RO-negative cells were positively selected for CCR7, leaving out terminally differentiated effector memory CD45RA+ cells. The protocol was immunoSEQ multiplex PCR, while the TCRdb copy is restricted to in-frame clones and leaves out a portion. The table records around 650,000 clones, roughly 96% of them present only once. These data come from a study of shared clonotypes between healthy human individuals. Deletions cut 7 bases from V and 7 bases from J, with 17 bases between. Germline V lookup: CDR1 MDHEN, CDR2 SYDVKM. CDR3 size: 13 residues.

The material sequenced was naive CD8+ T cells sorted from blood. J is TRBJ2-7 and V is TRBV28; D assignment may be TRBD1 or TRBD2 (6 bases each). This TCR derives from a woman in her 30s in good health. The CDR3 region has the DNA TGTGCCAGCAATAGTGGTGGGGGGCAAGAGCAGTACTTC. Translation gives CASNSGGGQEQYF.